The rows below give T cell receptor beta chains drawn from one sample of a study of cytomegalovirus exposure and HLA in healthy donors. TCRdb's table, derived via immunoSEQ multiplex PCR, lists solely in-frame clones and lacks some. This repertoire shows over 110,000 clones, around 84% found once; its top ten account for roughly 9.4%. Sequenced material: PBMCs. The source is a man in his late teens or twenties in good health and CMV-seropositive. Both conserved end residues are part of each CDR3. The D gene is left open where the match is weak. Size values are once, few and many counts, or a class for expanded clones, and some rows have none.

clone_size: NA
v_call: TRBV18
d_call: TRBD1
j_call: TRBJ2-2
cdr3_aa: CASSPPTGAGNTGELFF
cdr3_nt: TGTGCCAGCTCACCACCGACAGGGGCCGGGAACACCGGGGAGCTGTTTTTT

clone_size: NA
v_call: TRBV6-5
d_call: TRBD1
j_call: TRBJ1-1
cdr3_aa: CASSYSPGGNTEAFF
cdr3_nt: TGTGCCAGCAGTTACTCACCAGGGGGCAACACTGAAGCTTTCTTT

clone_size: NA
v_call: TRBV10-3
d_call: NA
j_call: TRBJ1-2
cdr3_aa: CAITARIYGGYTF
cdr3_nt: TGTGCCATCACCGCCCGAATTTATGGCGGCTACACCTTC

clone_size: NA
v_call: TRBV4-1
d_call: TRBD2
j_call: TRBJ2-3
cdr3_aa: CASSPKTSGTSTDTQYF
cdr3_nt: TGCGCCAGCAGCCCCAAGACTAGCGGGACTAGCACAGATACGCAGTATTTT

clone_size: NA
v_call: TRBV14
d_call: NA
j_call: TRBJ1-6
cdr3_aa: CASSLRGRSPLHF
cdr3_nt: TGTGCCAGCAGCCTAAGGGGTCGATCACCCCTCCACTTT

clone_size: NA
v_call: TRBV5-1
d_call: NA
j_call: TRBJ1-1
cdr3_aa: CASSWTAFTEAFF
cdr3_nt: TGCGCCAGCAGCTGGACAGCCTTCACTGAAGCTTTCTTT

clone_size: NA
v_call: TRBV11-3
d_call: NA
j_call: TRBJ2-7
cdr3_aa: CASSFGVGTYEQYF
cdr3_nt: TGTGCCAGCAGTTTCGGGGTGGGGACCTACGAGCAGTACTTC

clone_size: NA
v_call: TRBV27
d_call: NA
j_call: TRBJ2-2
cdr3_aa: CASSFTQYGTGELFF
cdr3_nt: TGTGCCAGCAGTTTCACGCAGTATGGCACCGGGGAGCTGTTTTTT

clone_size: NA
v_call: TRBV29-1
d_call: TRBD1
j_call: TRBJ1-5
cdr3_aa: CSVTPGQGDQPQHF
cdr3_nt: TGCAGCGTCACCCCGGGACAGGGAGATCAGCCCCAGCATTTT

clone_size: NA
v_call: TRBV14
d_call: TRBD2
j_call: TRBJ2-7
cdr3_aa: CASSPGGGIEYF
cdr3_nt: TGTGCCAGCAGCCCCGGGGGGGGTATAGAATACTTC

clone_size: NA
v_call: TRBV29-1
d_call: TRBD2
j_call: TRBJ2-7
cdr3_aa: CSAEGYSSGGYEQYF
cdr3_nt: TGCAGCGCGGAGGGGTATTCTAGCGGGGGATACGAGCAGTACTTC

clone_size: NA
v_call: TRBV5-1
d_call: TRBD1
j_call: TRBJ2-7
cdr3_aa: CASRGTGGEQYF
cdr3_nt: TGCGCCAGCAGGGGGACAGGGGGCGAGCAGTACTTC

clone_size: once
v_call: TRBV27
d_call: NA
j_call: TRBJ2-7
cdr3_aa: CASSSPSYIQGLPYEQYF
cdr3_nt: TGTGCCAGCAGTTCCCCATCTTATATCCAGGGACTCCCCTACGAGCAGTACTTC

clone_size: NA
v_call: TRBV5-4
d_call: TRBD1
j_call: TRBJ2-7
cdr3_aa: CASSPAGGSYEQYF
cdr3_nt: TGTGCCAGCAGCCCGGCAGGGGGCAGCTACGAGCAGTACTTC

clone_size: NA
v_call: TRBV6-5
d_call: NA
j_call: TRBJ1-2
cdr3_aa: CASSYSVQGNYGYTF
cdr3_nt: TGTGCCAGCAGTTACTCGGTACAGGGTAACTATGGCTACACCTTC

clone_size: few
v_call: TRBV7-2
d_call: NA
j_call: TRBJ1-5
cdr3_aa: CASSHTQGSHQPQHF
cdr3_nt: TGTGCCAGCAGCCATACCCAGGGTTCCCATCAGCCCCAGCATTTT

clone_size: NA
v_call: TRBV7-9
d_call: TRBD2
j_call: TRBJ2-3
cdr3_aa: CASSRGLAGGPDTQYF
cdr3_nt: TGTGCCAGCAGCAGGGGACTAGCGGGAGGACCAGATACGCAGTATTTT

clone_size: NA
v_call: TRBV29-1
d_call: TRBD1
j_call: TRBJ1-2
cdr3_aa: CSVRQGAGIYGYTF
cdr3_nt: TGCAGCGTCAGACAGGGGGCAGGTATCTATGGCTACACCTTC

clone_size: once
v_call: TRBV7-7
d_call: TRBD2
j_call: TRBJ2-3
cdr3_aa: CASSATSGDTQYF
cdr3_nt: TGTGCCAGCAGCGCGACTAGCGGAGATACGCAGTATTTT

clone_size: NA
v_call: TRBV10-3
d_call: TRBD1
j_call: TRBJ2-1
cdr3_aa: CAISEPATGRLGNEQFF
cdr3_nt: TGTGCCATCAGTGAACCGGCGACAGGGCGGTTGGGAAATGAGCAGTTCTTC

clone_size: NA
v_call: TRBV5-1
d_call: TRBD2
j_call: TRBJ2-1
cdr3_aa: CASHKEPGLAAVGQFF
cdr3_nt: TGCGCCAGCCACAAGGAACCGGGACTAGCGGCCGTGGGGCAGTTCTTC

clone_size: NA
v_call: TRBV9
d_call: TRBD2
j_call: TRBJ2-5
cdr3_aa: CASSVGGRAKETQYF
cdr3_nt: TGTGCCAGCAGCGTGGGCGGGAGGGCCAAAGAGACCCAGTACTTC

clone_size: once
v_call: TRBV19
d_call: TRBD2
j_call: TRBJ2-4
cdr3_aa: CASSMRLAGRLNIQYF
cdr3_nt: TGTGCCAGTAGTATGCGACTAGCGGGAAGATTAAACATTCAGTACTTC

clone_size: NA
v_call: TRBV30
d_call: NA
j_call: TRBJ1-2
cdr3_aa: CAWSPSPGKGLYGYTF
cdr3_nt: TGTGCCTGGTCCCCCTCGCCGGGGAAGGGCCTCTATGGCTACACCTTC

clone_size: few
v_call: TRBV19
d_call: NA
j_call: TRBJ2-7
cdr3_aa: CASSIFEGAYEQYF
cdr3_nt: TGTGCCAGTAGTATATTTGAGGGGGCCTACGAGCAGTACTTC

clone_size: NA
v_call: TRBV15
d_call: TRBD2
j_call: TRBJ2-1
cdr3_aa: CATSTTSAGGLYNEQFF
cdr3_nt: TGTGCCACCAGCACCACTTCCGCGGGAGGGCTCTACAATGAGCAGTTCTTC

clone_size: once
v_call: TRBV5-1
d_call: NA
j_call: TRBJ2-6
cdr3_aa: CASSKDSVGASGANVLTF
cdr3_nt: TGCGCCAGCAGCAAGGACAGCGTCGGGGCCTCTGGGGCCAACGTCCTGACTTTC

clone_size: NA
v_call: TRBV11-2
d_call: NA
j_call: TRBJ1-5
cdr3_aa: CASSPPGESQPQHF
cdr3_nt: TGTGCCAGCAGCCCGCCGGGGGAAAGTCAGCCCCAGCATTTT

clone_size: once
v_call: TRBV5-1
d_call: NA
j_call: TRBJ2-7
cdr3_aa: CASSLQETYEQYF
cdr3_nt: TGCGCCAGCAGCTTGCAGGAAACCTACGAGCAGTACTTC

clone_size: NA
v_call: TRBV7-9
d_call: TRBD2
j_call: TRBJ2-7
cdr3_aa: CASSSTSGRIPYEQYF
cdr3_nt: TGTGCCAGCAGTTCGACTAGCGGGAGAATCCCCTACGAGCAGTACTTC

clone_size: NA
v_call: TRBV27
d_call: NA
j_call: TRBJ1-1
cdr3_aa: CASSLEWNTEAFF
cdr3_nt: TGTGCCAGCAGTTTAGAGTGGAACACTGAAGCTTTCTTT